The clone carrying this TCR beta chain has only a few counts. This entry is derived from a study of blood T cell repertoires in COVID-19. About the study: Whether acute or convalescent, the COVID-19 samples came from the United States, Italy and Spain. The cDNA or gDNA used as material had been derived from T cells, B-cell-depleted T cells, or PBMCs.

Per the study methods: Amplified reference gene primers provided the basis for estimating nucleated cell counts. Profiling relied on immunoSEQ multiplex PCR, and the TCRdb table lists in-frame clones only, not all of them. The D gene and trimming were derived from the DNA, and the V and J assignments and clone size from that table. The table shows more than 200,000 clones, with about 88% occurring only once. Between the trimmed V and J ends, which lost 5 bases and 0 bases, there was a span of 8 bases. The CDR3 runs 14 residues. The V gene's germline CDR1 is SGHTA and CDR2 FQGNSA. This chain joins TRBV7-2 and TRBJ1-3, with D perhaps matching TRBD1 (5 bases). The sequence was obtained from a woman aged 40-49 years who had recovered from COVID-19. Sequencing was performed on peripheral blood. CDR3 in amino acids: CASSGGISGNTIYF. CDR3 DNA: TGTGCCAGCAGCGGGGGGATCTCTGGAAACACCATATATTTT.